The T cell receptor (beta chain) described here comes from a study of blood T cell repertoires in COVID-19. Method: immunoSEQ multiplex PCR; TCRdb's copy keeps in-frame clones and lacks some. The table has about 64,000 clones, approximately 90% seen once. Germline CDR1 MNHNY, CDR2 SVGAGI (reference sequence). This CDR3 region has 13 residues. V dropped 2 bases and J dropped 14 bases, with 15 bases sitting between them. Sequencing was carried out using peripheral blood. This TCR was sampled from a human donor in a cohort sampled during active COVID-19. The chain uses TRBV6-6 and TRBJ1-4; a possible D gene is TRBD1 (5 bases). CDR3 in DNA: TGTGCCAGCAGTTACAGGGGTGAGAGCGTTCTGTTTTTT. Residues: CASSYRGESVLFF.